This TCR beta chain was obtained from a study of chemoradiotherapy in HPV16-positive cancers. The CDR3 covers 15 residues. Germline loops: CDR1 MNHNY, CDR2 SVGAGI (reference sequence). Trimming stripped 8 bases from V and 5 bases from J, with 19 bases between. Some clones are missing from TCRdb's copy, which holds only in-frame ones; the method was immunoSEQ multiplex PCR. The data contain around 6,200 clones, approximately 81% of them singletons. Points on this clone: Its target is unknown.

The study's findings and limits: The functional HPV-specific definition rests on just a couple of HPV16-positive patients. During treatment, candidate HPV-specific clones and E7-related motifs expanded in tumor.

The chain recombines TRBV6-6 with TRBJ2-1; D is unresolved. The sequence came from a human donor with HPV-associated anogenital cancer. The source was tumor tissue, collected from a patient who underwent chemoradiotherapy. The CDR3 DNA reads TGTGCCAGCTCTCCGGAGATGGGGTCGCACAATGAGCAGTTCTTC. Translating it yields CASSPEMGSHNEQFF.